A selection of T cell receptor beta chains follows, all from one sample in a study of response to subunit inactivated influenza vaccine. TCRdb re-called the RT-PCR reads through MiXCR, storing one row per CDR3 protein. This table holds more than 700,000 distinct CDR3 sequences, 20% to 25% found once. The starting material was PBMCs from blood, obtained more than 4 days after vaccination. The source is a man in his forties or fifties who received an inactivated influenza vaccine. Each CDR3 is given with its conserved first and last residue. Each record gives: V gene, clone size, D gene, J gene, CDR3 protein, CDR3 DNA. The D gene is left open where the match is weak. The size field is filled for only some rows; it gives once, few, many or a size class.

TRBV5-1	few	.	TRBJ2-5	CASSLVGRNQETQYF	TGCGCCAGCAGCTTGGTAGGCAGAAACCAAGAGACCCAGTACTTC
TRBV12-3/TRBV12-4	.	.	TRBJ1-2	CASSLGDIPYGYTF	TGTGCCAGCAGTTTAGGAGACATTCCCTATGGCTACACCTTC
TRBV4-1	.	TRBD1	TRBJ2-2	CASSQQRTGSTGELFF	TGCGCCAGCAGCCAACAGAGGACAGGAAGTACCGGGGAGCTGTTTTTT
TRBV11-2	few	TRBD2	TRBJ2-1	CASSLTSGGAGEQFF	TGTGCCAGCAGCTTGACTAGCGGGGGGGCAGGTGAGCAGTTCTTC
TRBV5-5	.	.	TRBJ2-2	CASSRPQMQGVVGELFF	TGTGCCAGCAGCCGTCCCCAAATGCAGGGCGTTGTCGGGGAGCTGTTTTTT
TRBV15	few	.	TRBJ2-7	CATSRDLAGVRSYEQYF	TGTGCCACCAGCAGAGATCTGGCAGGGGTAAGGTCCTACGAGCAGTACTTC
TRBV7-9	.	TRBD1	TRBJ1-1	CASSPRDRKNTEAFF	TGTGCCAGCAGCCCCCGGGACAGGAAGAACACTGAAGCTTTCTTT
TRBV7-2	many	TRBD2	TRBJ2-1	CASSFSGAGYNEQFF	TGTGCCAGCAGCTTTAGCGGGGCAGGCTACAATGAGCAGTTCTTC
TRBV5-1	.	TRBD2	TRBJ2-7	CASSPIPLAGPYEQYF	TGCGCCAGCAGCCCTATCCCACTAGCGGGGCCTTACGAGCAGTACTTC
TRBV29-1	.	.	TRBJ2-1	CSARLGYNEQFF	TGCAGCGCTAGGCTAGGGTACAATGAGCAGTTCTTC
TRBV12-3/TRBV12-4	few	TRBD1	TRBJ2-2	CASSSYRGSGGELFF	TGTGCCAGCAGTTCGTACAGGGGTTCGGGCGGGGAGCTGTTTTTT
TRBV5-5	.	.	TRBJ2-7	CASSPGGVAYEQYF	TGTGCCAGCAGCCCCGGCGGCGTCGCCTACGAGCAGTACTTC
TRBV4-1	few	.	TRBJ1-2	CASSPFPTENYGYTF	TGCGCCAGCAGCCCCTTCCCGACGGAGAACTATGGCTACACCTTC
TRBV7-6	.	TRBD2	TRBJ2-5	CASSLALLAGETQYF	TGTGCCAGCAGCTTAGCGCTACTAGCGGGAGAGACCCAGTACTTC
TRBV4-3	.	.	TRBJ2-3	CASSQGAGSPGMGDTQYF	TGCGCCAGCAGCCAAGGAGCCGGGTCCCCAGGGATGGGAGATACGCAGTATTTT
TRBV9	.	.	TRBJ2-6	CASSGPYRLGANVLTF	TGTGCCAGCAGCGGTCCATACAGGCTTGGGGCCAACGTCCTGACTTTC
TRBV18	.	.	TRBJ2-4	CASSPLAKNIQYF	TGTGCCAGCTCACCACTAGCCAAAAACATTCAGTACTTC
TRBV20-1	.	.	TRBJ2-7	CSATSSYEQYF	TGCAGTGCTACCTCTAGCTACGAGCAGTACTTC
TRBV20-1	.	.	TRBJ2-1	CSATDFSYNEQFF	TGCAGTGCCACGGACTTCTCCTACAATGAGCAGTTCTTC
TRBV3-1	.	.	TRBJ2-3	CASSQRDWADTQYF	TGTGCCAGCAGCCAAAGGGATTGGGCAGATACGCAGTATTTT
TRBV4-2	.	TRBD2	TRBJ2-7	CASSQDLSGGRNEQYF	TGTGCCAGCAGCCAAGATCTAAGCGGGGGGAGAAACGAGCAGTACTTC
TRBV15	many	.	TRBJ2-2	CATSRDGYTGELFF	TGTGCCACCAGCAGGGACGGATACACCGGGGAGCTGTTTTTT
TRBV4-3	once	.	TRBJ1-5	CASSQGLGRSAQPQHF	TGCGCCAGCAGCCAAGGGCTAGGGCGATCAGCCCAGCCCCAGCATTTT
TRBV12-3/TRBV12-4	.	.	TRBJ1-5	CASQRGAINQPQHF	TGTGCCAGCCAGCGGGGCGCGATCAATCAGCCCCAGCATTTT
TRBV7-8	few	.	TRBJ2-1	CASSQMPVVSTRYNEQFF	TGTGCCAGCAGCCAAATGCCGGTTGTGTCGACTCGGTACAATGAGCAGTTCTTC
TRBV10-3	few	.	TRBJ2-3	CAISESMVGTDTQYF	TGTGCCATCAGTGAGTCGATGGTGGGCACAGATACGCAGTATTTT
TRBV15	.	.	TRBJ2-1	CATSRDRTAYNEQFF	TGTGCCACCAGCAGAGATCGGACGGCCTACAATGAGCAGTTCTTC
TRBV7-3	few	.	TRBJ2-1	CASSLGTASSSYNEQFF	TGTGCCAGCAGCTTGGGAACAGCGTCTAGCTCCTACAATGAGCAGTTCTTC
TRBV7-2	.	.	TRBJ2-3	CASTPGGAHNTQYF	TGTGCCAGCACACCCGGGGGCGCACATAATACGCAGTATTTT
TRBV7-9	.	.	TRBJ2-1	CASSSSINEQFF	TGTGCCAGCAGCTCATCAATCAATGAGCAGTTCTTC
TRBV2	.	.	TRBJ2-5	CASLQGIQETQYF	TGTGCCAGCCTCCAGGGTATTCAAGAGACCCAGTACTTC
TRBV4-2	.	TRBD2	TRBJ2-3	CASSQDQTSGSTDTQYF	TGTGCCAGCAGCCAAGATCAAACTAGCGGAAGCACAGATACGCAGTATTTT
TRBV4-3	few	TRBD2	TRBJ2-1	CASSQRLAGGTSFYNEQFF	TGCGCCAGCAGCCAGAGACTAGCGGGGGGAACCAGCTTCTACAATGAGCAGTTCTTC
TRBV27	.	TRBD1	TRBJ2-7	CASRRSGGWEQYF	TGTGCCAGCAGGCGGTCAGGGGGCTGGGAGCAGTACTTC
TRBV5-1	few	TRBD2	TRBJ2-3	CASSHGTSDTDTQYF	TGCGCCAGCAGCCATGGGACTAGCGACACAGATACGCAGTATTTT
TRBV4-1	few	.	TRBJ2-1	CASSQDHHPMDEQFF	TGCGCCAGCAGCCAAGATCACCATCCTATGGATGAGCAGTTCTTC
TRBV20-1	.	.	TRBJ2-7	CSASSGPLRYEQYF	TGCAGTGCTAGTAGCGGTCCCTTAAGGTACGAGCAGTACTTC
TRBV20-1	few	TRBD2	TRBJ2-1	CSALIAGGRHEQFF	TGCAGTGCTCTGATAGCGGGAGGGCGGCATGAGCAGTTCTTC
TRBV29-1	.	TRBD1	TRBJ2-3	CSVQGATDTQYF	TGCAGCGTTCAGGGGGCCACAGATACGCAGTATTTT
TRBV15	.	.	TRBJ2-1	CATSRGTGRNEQFF	TGTGCCACCAGCAGAGGTACAGGGCGCAATGAGCAGTTCTTC
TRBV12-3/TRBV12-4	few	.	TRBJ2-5	CASSLKVGGKGETQYF	TGTGCCAGCAGTCTCAAGGTGGGGGGCAAAGGAGAGACCCAGTACTTC
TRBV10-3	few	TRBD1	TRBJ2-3	CAISELETGQGMGAQYF	TGTGCCATCAGTGAGCTTGAGACGGGACAGGGGATGGGGGCGCAGTATTTT
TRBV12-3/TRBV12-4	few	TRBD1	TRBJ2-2	CASTWDRGGTGELFF	TGTGCCAGCACCTGGGACAGGGGAGGTACCGGGGAGCTGTTTTTT
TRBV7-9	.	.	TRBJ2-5	CASSSTWKEGGETQYF	TGTGCCAGCAGCTCGACCTGGAAGGAGGGAGGCGAGACCCAGTACTTC
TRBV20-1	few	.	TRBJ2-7	CSARVGTPAYEQYF	TGCAGTGCTAGAGTGGGGACTCCCGCCTACGAGCAGTACTTC
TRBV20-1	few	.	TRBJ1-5	CSASPYGPQHF	TGCAGTGCTAGCCCATACGGCCCCCAGCATTTT
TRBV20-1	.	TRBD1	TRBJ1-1	CSANRQGGNTEAFF	TGCAGTGCGAATAGACAGGGGGGGAACACTGAAGCTTTCTTT
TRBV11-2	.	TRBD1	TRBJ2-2	CASIRDRVTGELFF	TGTGCCAGCATTAGGGACAGGGTAACCGGGGAGCTGTTTTTT
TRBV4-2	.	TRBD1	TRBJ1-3	CASSQDRGTSGNTIYF	TGTGCCAGCAGCCAAGACAGGGGGACATCTGGAAACACCATATATTTT
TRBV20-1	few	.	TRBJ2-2	CSARDQGPGELFF	TGCAGTGCTAGAGATCAAGGGCCCGGGGAGCTGTTTTTT
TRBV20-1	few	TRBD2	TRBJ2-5	CSAFGLAGGHRWTQYF	TGCAGTGCTTTTGGACTAGCGGGGGGCCATCGTTGGACCCAGTACTTC
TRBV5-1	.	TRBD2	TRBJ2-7	CASGTSGTGEQYF	TGCGCCAGCGGGACTAGCGGTACAGGTGAGCAGTACTTC
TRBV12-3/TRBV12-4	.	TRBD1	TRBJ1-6	CASSTQGARSPLHF	TGTGCCAGCAGTACACAGGGGGCACGTTCACCCCTCCACTTT
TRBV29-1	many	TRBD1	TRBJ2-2	CSVDVSRGPGTGELFF	TGCAGCGTTGACGTTTCGAGGGGGCCAGGGACCGGGGAGCTGTTTTTT